This T cell receptor (beta chain) was found in a study of breast tumors, draining lymph nodes, adjacent tissues. Study-level results: Findings are consistent with lymph node origin and intratumoral expansion of most tumor T cells. The lymph node origin of tumor T cells was framed as consistent with a hypothesis, not demonstrated. Tumor repertoires ranked between lymph nodes and nontumor tissue in diversity, with V and J gene preferences.

Axillary draining lymph nodes of breast cancer patients supplied the node samples. This clonotype was recorded only once. Its matching antigen is unknown. Each CDR3 protein gets one entry after TCRdb re-called the multiplex PCR reads with MiXCR. Of 190,000 or so distinct CDR3 sequences listed, about 32% are singletons. CDR3 length: 17 amino acids. V gave up 5 bases and J gave up 2 bases, with 18 bases separating them. The germline V gene encodes CDR1 SEHNR and CDR2 FQNEAQ (reference sequence). V gene TRBV7-9 combines with J gene TRBJ1-4; a weak D match, TRBD1 (5 bases). The specimen sequenced was axillary lymph node tissue. The source is a female donor with breast cancer. Some clones in this sample may be carry-over from other donors' samples. DNA for the CDR3: TGTGCCAGCAGCGCCCCCCAGGTTTGGGGGACTAATGAAAAACTGTTTTTT. Translation: CASSAPQVWGTNEKLFF.